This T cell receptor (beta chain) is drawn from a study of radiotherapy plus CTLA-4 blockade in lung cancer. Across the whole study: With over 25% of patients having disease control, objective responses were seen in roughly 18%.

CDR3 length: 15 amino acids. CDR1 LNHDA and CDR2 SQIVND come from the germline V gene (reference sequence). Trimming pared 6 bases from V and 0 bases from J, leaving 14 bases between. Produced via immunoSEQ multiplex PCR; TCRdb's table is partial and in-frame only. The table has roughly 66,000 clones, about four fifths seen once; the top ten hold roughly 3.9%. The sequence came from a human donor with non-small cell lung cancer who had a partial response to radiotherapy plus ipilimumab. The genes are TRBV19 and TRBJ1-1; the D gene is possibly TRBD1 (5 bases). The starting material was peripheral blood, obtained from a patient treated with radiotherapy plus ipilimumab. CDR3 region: CASSQDNSMNTEAFF. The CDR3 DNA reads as TGTGCCAGTAGCCAGGACAATTCCATGAACACTGAAGCTTTCTTT.